Below, 8 T cell receptor beta chains from the same sample are listed, as sequenced in a study of cytomegalovirus exposure and HLA in healthy donors. In the PCR, 60 Vbeta and 13 Jbeta primers were used. Sequencing was performed with immunoSEQ multiplex PCR; in TCRdb, only in-frame clones are kept and a portion is missing. The table has around 140,000 clones, around 78% seen once. Sequencing used PBMCs. Every receptor here comes from a female donor in good health and CMV-seropositive.

In nucleotides, the CDR3 is TGTGCCAGCACCCCTCCTCGACTAGCCAAAAACATTCAGTACTTC. Encoded protein: CASTPPRLAKNIQYF. The chain uses TRBV7-9 and TRBJ2-4; D unclear. Per germline, CDR1 SEHNR and CDR2 FQNEAQ (reference sequence). The ends were cut back, 7 bases at V and 0 bases at J, with 13 bases in the middle. The CDR3 runs 15 residues.

In this sample, this clone turned up a few times. The rearrangement uses TRBV5-1 and TRBJ1-1; TRBD1 aligns across 9 bases. The CDR3 runs 13 residues. Germline V CDR1 and CDR2: SGHRS, YFSETQ. The V and J ends lost 4 bases and 5 bases, in that order; junction bases with no gene match: 3. The CDR3 DNA reads as TGCGCCAGCAGCCAGACAGGGGGGACTGAAGCTTTCTTT. It is translated as CASSQTGGTEAFF. Drawing the rest from reference TRBV5-1 and TRBJ1-1, the complete variable domain is KAGVTQTPRYLIKTRGQQVTLSCSPISGHRSVSWYQQTPGQGLQFLFEYFSETQRNKGNFPGRFSGRQFSNSRSEMNVSTLELGDSALYLCASSQTGGTEAFFGQGTRLTVV.

The chain recombines TRBV5-1 with TRBJ2-3; tentative D call: TRBD1 (5 bases). Trimming took off 5 bases at V and 2 bases at J, with 9 bases between the two ends. Germline V gives CDR1 SGHRS, CDR2 YFSETQ. The CDR3 has 13 residues. CDR3 loop: CASRQTVTDTQYF. CDR3 nucleotides: TGCGCCAGCAGGCAGACAGTCACAGATACGCAGTATTTT.

Only a few counts were recorded for this clone. The chain recombines TRBV5-1 with TRBJ2-5, with 8 bases fitting TRBD1. The CDR3 has 13 amino acids. Germline V CDR1 and CDR2: SGHRS, YFSETQ. The V gene end was trimmed by 4 bases and the J gene end by 4 bases; junction bases not matched to a gene: 3. CDR3 in amino acids: CASSLTGVETQYF. The CDR3 bases are TGCGCCAGCAGCCTGACAGGGGTAGAGACCCAGTACTTC. Full variable domain (remainder filled in from reference TRBV5-1 and TRBJ2-5): KAGVTQTPRYLIKTRGQQVTLSCSPISGHRSVSWYQQTPGQGLQFLFEYFSETQRNKGNFPGRFSGRQFSNSRSEMNVSTLELGDSALYLCASSLTGVETQYFGPGTRLLVL.

The chain employs TRBV7-9 and TRBJ2-3, with 7 positions matching TRBD1. Germline CDR1 and CDR2: SEHNR and FQNEAQ (reference sequence). The CDR3 has 16 amino acids. V lost 5 bases and J lost 0; bases outside the gene matches: 8. CDR3 DNA: TGTGCCAGCAGCCTGCAGACAGGGAAAAGCACAGATACGCAGTATTTT. Translating it yields CASSLQTGKSTDTQYF.

This clone turned up a few times. The chain has TRBV6-1 and TRBJ1-5, with a possible D match to TRBD1 (5 bases). CDR1 and CDR2 (germline): MNHNS, SASEGT. This CDR3 region has 17 residues. Trimming stripped 1 base from V and 5 bases from J, with 18 bases between. The DNA for the CDR3 is TGTGCCAGCAGTGAAGGGCCCCATGGGGGGATTGATCAGCCCCAGCATTTT. It yields the protein CASSEGPHGGIDQPQHF.

Concerning this clone: The same CDR3 is also encoded by other DNA sequences in this sample. The rearrangement links TRBV28 to TRBJ2-7, with D possibly matching TRBD1 (6 bases). Germline V gives CDR1 MDHEN, CDR2 SYDVKM. This CDR3 is 15 amino acids long. V lost 2 bases to trimming and J lost 0 bases, with 11 bases between them. CDR3 residues: CASSLIRGSSYEQYF. Written as DNA, the CDR3 is TGTGCCAGCAGTTTAATCAGGGGTAGCTCCTACGAGCAGTACTTC.

The table lists this clone with a count of one. CDR3 nucleotides: TGTGCCAGCAGTCGCGATACCCAAGAGACCCAGTACTTC. Translation gives CASSRDTQETQYF. The genes are TRBV2 and TRBJ2-5; D ambiguous. Germline-derived CDR1 and CDR2 are SNHLY and FYNNEI. This CDR3 has 13 residues. Trimming stripped 5 bases from V and 1 base from J, with 8 bases between.